Included here is one T cell receptor beta chain sequence, with context. The table came from immunoSEQ multiplex PCR; TCRdb's copy has only in-frame clones and leaves some out. The sample lists about 70,000 clones; roughly 94% were seen once. Germline V lookup: CDR1 SQVTM, CDR2 ANQGSEA. Trimming pared 0 bases from V and 4 bases from J, leaving 9 bases between. This CDR3 contains 13 residues. The data stem from a study of technical replicates of blood from a few donors. The specimen sequenced was T cells isolated from PBMCs. This chain connects TRBV29-1 to TRBJ2-5, with D possibly being TRBD2 (5 bases). The sequence came from a human donor in good health. The DNA of the CDR3 is TGCAGCGTTGAAGATGCAGGAGGAGAGACCCAGTACTTC. Translated: CSVEDAGGETQYF.